This TCR beta chain originates from a study of shared clonotypes between healthy human individuals. Trimming shortened V by 5 bases and J by 2 bases, and 9 bases separated the two germline ends. Germline V gene sequence: CDR1 MNHEY, CDR2 SVGAGI. CDR3 length: 13 residues. Using immunoSEQ multiplex PCR, the repertoire was profiled, and TCRdb retains in-frame clones only, with some absent. The sample gives approximately 1.1 million clones, 78% of which show up once; about 0.52% is in the top ten. The specimen sequenced was memory CD4+ T cells from PBMCs. This sample's subset: CD45RA-negative fraction. This clonotype was sampled from a man aged 18 to 29 in good health. Some clones in this sample may be carry-over from other donors' samples. The genes are TRBV6-5 and TRBJ1-2, with D possibly being TRBD1 (6 bases). This CDR3 is CASSRDTNYGYTF. CDR3 bases: TGTGCCAGCAGTCGGGACACCAACTATGGCTACACCTTC.